One sample yielded the 24 T cell receptor beta chains listed below, sequenced in a study of blood T cell repertoires in COVID-19. Clones were read by immunoSEQ multiplex PCR, and TCRdb kept only the in-frame ones, dropping some. This table has some 140,000 clones, roughly 83% appearing once. Material: peripheral blood. The origin of the receptors is a woman of 80 years or more with acute or convalescent COVID-19.

This clone has only a few counts. The genes are TRBV5-1 and TRBJ1-2, with 9 bases fitting TRBD1. V lost 5 bases and J lost 5; bases outside the gene matches: 10. Per germline, CDR1 SGHRS and CDR2 YFSETQ. The CDR3 runs 15 residues. The chain's CDR3 is CASRSPGQGLYGYTF. The CDR3, as DNA: TGCGCCAGCAGAAGCCCGGGACAGGGACTATATGGCTACACCTTC.

The V and J genes are TRBV6-6 and TRBJ2-2; TRBD2 matches at 10 bases. V dropped 2 bases and J dropped 6; count of bases not matched to a gene: 3. The CDR3 loop spans 15 amino acids. Germline lookup yields CDR1 MNHNY and CDR2 SVGAGI (reference sequence). The DNA for the CDR3 is TGTGCCAGCAGTTACGAGACTAGCGGGTCCGGGGAGCTGTTTTTT. It encodes CASSYETSGSGELFF.

V usage is TRBV19 and J usage is TRBJ1-2; 11 bases align to TRBD1. Trimming removed 7 bases from V and 6 bases from J; junction bases left unmatched: 13. The CDR3 is 16 amino acids. Germline V CDR1 and CDR2: LNHDA, SQIVND (reference sequence). CDR3 nucleotide sequence: TGTGCCAGTACGTCGAAGCGGACAGGGGGCGTCCATGGCTACACCTTC. This codes for CASTSKRTGGVHGYTF.

The V gene is TRBV19, the J gene TRBJ1-2; a weak D match, TRBD1 (5 bases). Per germline, CDR1 LNHDA and CDR2 SQIVND (reference sequence). Trimming stripped 2 bases from V and 7 bases from J, with 14 bases between. The length of the CDR3 is 14 residues. This CDR3 reads CASSIQGSDLGYTF. DNA of the CDR3: TGTGCCAGTAGTATACAGGGCAGCGACCTTGGCTACACCTTC.

DNA for the CDR3: TGTGCCAGCAGTTCGAGTGGACAGGGGAAGGGCTACACCTTC. Encoded protein: CASSSSGQGKGYTF. The chain couples TRBV6-5 to TRBJ1-2, with TRBD1 matching over 9 bases. Germline V lookup: CDR1 MNHEY, CDR2 SVGAGI. The CDR3 is 14 amino acids. After removal of 4 bases from V and 8 bases from J, the junction contained 8 bases not matched to a gene.

CDR3 DNA sequence: TGTGCCAGCAGTCAGGACCTAGCGGGGGGGAATGAGCAGTTCTTC. Protein sequence: CASSQDLAGGNEQFF. The chain joins TRBV2 to TRBJ2-1; 12 nucleotides align to TRBD2. After removal of 5 bases from V and 7 bases from J, the junction contained 6 bases not matched to a gene. The CDR3 loop spans 15 amino acids. From germline, CDR1 is SNHLY and CDR2 FYNNEI.

The V and J genes are TRBV27 and TRBJ2-7; 8 bases fit TRBD1. CDR3 size: 15 residues. The V segment lost 3 bases and the J segment 5 bases; nucleotides outside the gene matches: 9. CDR1 is MNHEY and CDR2 is SMNVEV in the germline V gene (reference sequence). CDR3 sequence reads: CASSFSRTGSNEQYF. The CDR3 region has the DNA TGTGCCAGCAGTTTTTCCCGGACAGGGAGCAACGAGCAGTACTTC.

The chain carries TRBV29-1 and TRBJ2-5, with D possibly TRBD1 on 7 matching bases. Trimming took 7 bases from V and 3 from J, leaving 15 bases between them. Germline CDR1 reads SQVTM; CDR2 reads ANQGSEA. There are 13 residues in the CDR3. CDR3 amino acids: CSARRDSEETQYF. In DNA form, the CDR3 reads TGCAGCGCCCGGCGGGACAGCGAAGAGACCCAGTACTTC.

The chain uses TRBV18 and TRBJ1-2; D remains unclear. The germline CDR1 and CDR2 sequences are KGHSH and LQKENI. The V end lost 3 bases, the J end lost 1 base, and 15 bases lay between the germline ends. This CDR3 has 16 residues. DNA of the CDR3: TGTGCCAGCTCACCCCAGGTGGCGGGAAGTAACTATGGCTACACCTTC. It encodes CASSPQVAGSNYGYTF.

The CDR3 loop is CASSTVPGQGGSNQPQHF. The CDR3 DNA reads as TGTGCCAGCAGCACCGTCCCGGGACAGGGAGGTAGCAATCAGCCCCAGCATTTT. The chain uses TRBV7-9 and TRBJ1-5; 9 nucleotides align to TRBD1. V shed 5 bases and J 0 bases; nucleotides not matched to a gene: 11. The CDR3 totals 18 residues. Germline CDR1 reads SEHNR; CDR2 reads FQNEAQ (reference sequence). Full variable domain (missing parts from reference TRBV7-9 and TRBJ1-5): DTGVSQNPRHKITKRGQNVTFRCDPISEHNRLYWYRQTLGQGPEFLTYFQNEAQLEKSRLLSDRFSAERPKGSFSTLEIQRTEQGDSAMYLCASSTVPGQGGSNQPQHFGDGTRLSIL.

This clone has a handful of counts. The chain carries TRBV7-6 and TRBJ2-1, with D perhaps matching TRBD2 (7 bases). Looked up from germline, CDR1 is SGHVS and CDR2 is FNYEAQ. This CDR3 spans 16 amino acids. Trimming took off 5 bases at V and 8 bases at J, with 22 bases between the two ends. CDR3 loop: CASSQGGGLGIDEQFF. CDR3 DNA sequence: TGTGCCAGCAGCCAAGGGGGGGGGCTTGGGATAGATGAGCAGTTCTTC.

The chain employs TRBV5-6 and TRBJ2-7; TRBD1 matches 8 bases. CDR1 and CDR2 (germline): SGHDT, YYEEEE. The J segment lost 5 bases and the V segment lost 1 base, leaving 8 bases of the junction unmatched. The CDR3 contains 15 residues. The CDR3 region is CASSLFQGAVHEQYF. The CDR3 coding sequence is TGTGCCAGCAGCTTGTTCCAGGGGGCAGTTCACGAGCAGTACTTC.

Only a few counts were recorded for this clone. The genes are TRBV7-9 and TRBJ1-2; 7 bases fit TRBD1. The germline V gene encodes CDR1 SEHNR and CDR2 FQNEAQ (reference sequence). This CDR3 region has 14 residues. V shed 5 bases and J 5 bases; nucleotides not matched to a gene: 8. The CDR3 region is CASSPRDSLYGYTF. The CDR3 DNA is TGTGCCAGCAGCCCCCGGGACAGCCTTTATGGCTACACCTTC.

This clone has just a few counts. V and J are TRBV7-9 and TRBJ2-7; D is possibly TRBD1 (6 bases). Looked up from germline, CDR1 is SEHNR and CDR2 is FQNEAQ (reference sequence). With 5 bases removed from V and 3 bases from J, the gap between germline ends came to 14 bases. There are 14 residues in the CDR3. CDR3 bases: TGTGCCAGCAGCATCCACAGGGATTACTACGAGCAGTACTTC. Amino acids: CASSIHRDYYEQYF.

J is TRBJ2-7 and V is TRBV4-1; D uncertain. The CDR3 length is 13 residues. From germline, CDR1 is MGHRA and CDR2 YSYEKL. Trimming left V 0 bases short and J 5 bases short, with 8 bases between. The CDR3 nucleotides are TGCGCCAGCAGCCAAGAAGGCAGCGACGAGCAGTACTTC. This translates into CASSQEGSDEQYF.

This clone occurred once. The chain has TRBV19 and TRBJ1-1; no reliable D call. Deletions cut 0 bases from V and 4 bases from J, with 6 bases between. There are 13 residues in the CDR3. Germline CDR1 and CDR2: LNHDA and SQIVND (reference sequence). The CDR3 here is CASSIDRVTEAFF. CDR3 coding DNA: TGTGCCAGTAGTATAGACCGGGTCACTGAAGCTTTCTTT.

This rearrangement joins TRBV5-4 to TRBJ1-4; 7 bases align to TRBD1. CDR1 SGHNT and CDR2 YYREEE come from the germline V gene (reference sequence). The CDR3 is made up of 12 amino acids. The ends lost 0 bases at V and 13 bases at J; junction bases unmatched: 3. The CDR3 is CASSLGQGTLFF. In DNA, the CDR3 is TGTGCCAGCAGCTTGGGACAGGGAACACTGTTTTTT.

V gene TRBV6-5 combines with J gene TRBJ1-5, with D perhaps matching TRBD1 (5 bases). Germline V gene data show CDR1 as MNHEY and CDR2 as SVGAGI. Between the trimmed V and J ends, which lost 4 bases and 1 base, there was a span of 11 bases. This CDR3 comprises 15 residues. CDR3 residues: CASSSGVVSNQPQHF. The CDR3 DNA reads as TGTGCCAGCAGTTCGGGGGTGGTAAGCAATCAGCCCCAGCATTTT.

The V and J genes are TRBV4-1 and TRBJ2-1, with 8 positions matching TRBD2. The J segment lost 8 bases and the V segment lost 1 base, leaving 13 bases of the junction unmatched. The CDR3 has 17 amino acids. The germline V gene encodes CDR1 MGHRA and CDR2 YSYEKL. The CDR3 is CASSQGVGGARSDEQFF. The CDR3, as DNA: TGCGCCAGCAGCCAAGGAGTCGGGGGGGCTAGGTCCGATGAGCAGTTCTTC.

The gene calls are TRBV19 and TRBJ2-1; a possible D gene is TRBD1 (5 bases). The CDR3 sequence is 14 residues long. V was pared by 5 bases and J by 5 bases, with 13 bases between. Germline V lookup: CDR1 LNHDA, CDR2 SQIVND (reference sequence). In DNA, the CDR3 is TGTGCCAGTAGTGGTATAGGGGTTAACAATGAGCAGTTCTTC. Protein: CASSGIGVNNEQFF.

This clone occurred a few times. This chain joins TRBV6-5 and TRBJ1-2; 11 nucleotides match TRBD1. The V gene end was trimmed by 6 bases and the J gene end by 3 bases; junction bases not matched to a gene: 6. The CDR3 has 15 amino acids. Germline V gives CDR1 MNHEY, CDR2 SVGAGI. CDR3 loop: CASSGQGALDYGYTF. CDR3 bases: TGTGCCAGCAGCGGACAGGGGGCTTTAGACTATGGCTACACCTTC.

The chain joins TRBV18 to TRBJ2-5; D call uncertain. The germline V and J ends were trimmed by 3 bases and 5 bases, with 16 bases remaining between them. This CDR3 spans 15 amino acids. Germline-derived CDR1 and CDR2 are KGHSH and LQKENI. CDR3 bases: TGTGCCAGCTCACCGGCCCAAACCCGCATGGAGACCCAGTACTTC. This encodes CASSPAQTRMETQYF.

This clone occurred a few times. The chain has TRBV9 and TRBJ2-5; TRBD2 might be the D (6 bases). This CDR3 comprises 19 residues. Trimming shortened V by 4 bases and J by 5 bases, and 30 bases separated the two germline ends. CDR1 and CDR2 from the germline V gene are SGDLS and YYNGEE. The CDR3 reads CASSHPSRLLGGLPETQYF. The DNA for the CDR3 is TGTGCCAGCAGCCACCCAAGCAGACTATTAGGAGGACTACCGGAGACCCAGTACTTC.

The chain employs TRBV2 and TRBJ1-1, with a possible D match to TRBD1 (5 bases). Germline V gene lookup returns CDR1 SNHLY and CDR2 FYNNEI. Trimming took 5 bases from V and 3 from J, leaving 13 bases between them. The CDR3 sequence is 14 residues long. CDR3 sequence: CASSSGEGYTEAFF. DNA of the CDR3: TGTGCCAGCAGTTCTGGGGAGGGGTACACTGAAGCTTTCTTT.